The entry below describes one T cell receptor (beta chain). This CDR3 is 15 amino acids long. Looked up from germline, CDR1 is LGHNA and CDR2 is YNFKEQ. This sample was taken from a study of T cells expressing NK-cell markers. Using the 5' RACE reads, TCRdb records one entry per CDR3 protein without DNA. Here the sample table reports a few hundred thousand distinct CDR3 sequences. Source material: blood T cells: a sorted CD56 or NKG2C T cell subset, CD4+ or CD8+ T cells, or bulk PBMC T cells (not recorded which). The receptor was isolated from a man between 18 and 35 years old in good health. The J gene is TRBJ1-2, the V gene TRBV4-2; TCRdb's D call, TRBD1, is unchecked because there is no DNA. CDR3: CASSQDLQGFYGYTF.